Each of the 3 T cell receptor beta chains below was sequenced from the same sample in a study of shared clonotypes between healthy human individuals. Data came from immunoSEQ multiplex PCR; TCRdb stores just in-frame clones and leaves some out. The data show about 1.4 million clones, around 97% seen once. Sequenced material: naive CD4+ T cells sorted from blood. Subset here: CD45RA+ positively selected. Receptors originate from a man under 40 in good health.

The chain recombines TRBV5-1 with TRBJ2-7; 14 bases are shared with TRBD2. CDR1 is SGHRS, CDR2 YFSETQ, per germline. V dropped 3 bases and J dropped 6; count of bases not matched to a gene: 8. CDR3 length: 16 amino acids. DNA of the CDR3: TGCGCCAGCAGCTCCACTACTGGACTAGCGGGAGGCGAGCAGTACTTC. This codes for CASSSTTGLAGGEQYF.

The chain employs TRBV28 and TRBJ2-7; a weak D match, TRBD2 (6 bases). The CDR3 runs 14 residues. Deletions cut 8 bases from V and 2 bases from J, with 16 bases between. The V gene's germline CDR1 is MDHEN and CDR2 SYDVKM. The CDR3 sequence: CASSIGGAAYEQYF. CDR3 coding DNA: TGTGCCAGCTCCATAGGAGGGGCCGCCTACGAGCAGTACTTC.

This chain connects TRBV15 to TRBJ2-1; the match to TRBD2 covers 14 bases. This CDR3 is built from 18 residues. CDR1 is LNHNV, CDR2 YYDKDF, per germline (reference sequence). V was clipped by 6 bases and J by 7 bases; unmatched bases: 14. In nucleotides, the CDR3 is TGTGCCACCAGACTCGTGGGACTAGCGGGAGAGGCGGGGAATGAGCAGTTCTTC. Amino acids: CATRLVGLAGEAGNEQFF.